This T cell receptor (beta chain) was captured in a study of cytomegalovirus exposure and HLA in healthy donors. As for the study in general: HLA-typed donors contributed around 82 million unique TCRs, which were held in an early data release. The Caucasian-associated ancestry cluster held over 65% of roughly 400 genotyped donors. Study results and limitations: Within an earlier analysis, most TCR beta V segments proved productive either about 90% or about 30% of the time.

Points on this clone: What it binds is unknown.

This PCR relied on a set of 60 Vbeta primers and 13 Jbeta primers. Repertoires were generated with immunoSEQ multiplex PCR, while TCRdb's copy carries only in-frame clones and drops some. The sample lists around 150,000 clones, approximately 88% seen once, with roughly 1.4% in the top ten. The CDR3 consists of 13 residues. Germline V gives CDR1 SEHNR, CDR2 FQNEAQ (reference sequence). Trimming shortened V by 5 bases and J by 1 base, and 8 bases separated the two germline ends. Sequenced: PBMCs. The V gene is TRBV7-9, the J gene TRBJ1-1; D is ambiguous. The sequence was obtained from a woman younger than 35 in good health and CMV-seronegative. This chain's CDR3 is CASSQKRNTEAFF. The CDR3 region has the DNA TGTGCCAGCAGCCAGAAACGGAACACTGAAGCTTTCTTT.